This entry lists 28 T cell receptor beta chains sequenced from one sample in a study of blood T cell repertoires in COVID-19. Sequencing was performed with immunoSEQ multiplex PCR; in TCRdb, only in-frame clones are kept and a portion is missing. The table lists around 97,000 clones, 87% of them singletons. Sequenced: peripheral blood. These receptors were collected from a man aged 45 to 65 in a cohort sampled during active COVID-19.

V and J are TRBV11-3 and TRBJ2-3; 10 bases align to TRBD2. Looked up from germline, CDR1 is SGHNT and CDR2 is YENEEA. V lost 3 bases, J lost 0 bases, and 9 bases stayed unmatched. The length of the CDR3 is 18 residues. The CDR3: CASSFSSGGARSTDTQYF. CDR3 DNA sequence: TGTGCCAGCAGCTTCTCTAGCGGGGGAGCGAGAAGCACAGATACGCAGTATTTT.

This clone was observed once. This chain joins TRBV7-8 and TRBJ2-5; tentatively, D is TRBD1 (6 bases). V was trimmed by 2 bases and J by 0 bases, leaving 7 bases between them. Germline V gives CDR1 SGHVS, CDR2 FQNEAQ. The CDR3 has 14 amino acids. The CDR3 DNA reads TGTGCCAGCAGCTTAAGGACAGACCAAGAGACCCAGTACTTC. Translated, it gives CASSLRTDQETQYF.

The V call is TRBV7-9, the J call TRBJ2-1, with a tentative D call TRBD1 (5 bases). Trimming pared 3 bases from V and 2 bases from J, leaving 8 bases between. This CDR3 has 14 residues. CDR1 and CDR2 from the germline V gene are SEHNR and FQNEAQ (reference sequence). In DNA, the CDR3 is TGTGCCAGCAGCTTCGCGACAGCCTACAATGAGCAGTTCTTC. This sequence encodes CASSFATAYNEQFF.

The chain recombines TRBV18 with TRBJ1-6, with 9 bases lining up with TRBD1. Germline V CDR1 and CDR2: KGHSH, LQKENI. The length of the CDR3 is 17 residues. V trimming: 2 bases; J trimming: 6 bases; junction bases outside the gene matches: 8. Here the CDR3 reads CASSPRVRTGANSPLHF. The CDR3 DNA reads as TGTGCCAGCTCACCAAGAGTCCGGACAGGGGCTAATTCACCCCTCCACTTT.

The chain employs TRBV3-1 (or the pseudogene TRBV3-2) and TRBJ1-1; D gene uncertain. Looked up from germline, CDR1 is LGHDT and CDR2 is YNNKEL (reference sequence). Trimming cost V 1 base and J 1 base, with 7 bases left between them. The CDR3 sequence is 14 residues long. The DNA for the CDR3 is TGTGCCAGCAGCCAAGCCGGGAGGAACACTGAAGCTTTCTTT. It specifies CASSQAGRNTEAFF.

J is TRBJ2-3 and V is TRBV6-5, with a possible D match to TRBD2 (6 bases). This CDR3 spans 14 amino acids. The germline CDR1 and CDR2 sequences are MNHEY and SVGAGI. V lost 4 bases and J lost 0, with 8 bases in between. CDR3 loop: CASSLRGSTDTQYF. CDR3 bases: TGTGCCAGCAGTTTGCGGGGAAGCACAGATACGCAGTATTTT.

The genes are TRBV5-1 and TRBJ2-2; 14 bases map to TRBD2. Germline V gene data show CDR1 as SGHRS and CDR2 as YFSETQ. There are 16 residues in the CDR3. V lost 3 bases to trimming and J lost 4 bases; unmatched junction nucleotides: 2. The CDR3 reads CASSSGLAGGTGELFF. CDR3 DNA sequence: TGCGCCAGCAGCTCAGGACTAGCGGGGGGCACCGGGGAGCTGTTTTTT.

J is TRBJ1-4 and V is TRBV4-3; TRBD1 aligns across 8 bases. The CDR3 consists of 17 residues. With 1 base clipped from V and 4 bases from J, the junction kept 8 bases outside the gene matches. Germline CDR1 and CDR2: LGHNA and YSLEER. CDR3 region: CASSQGTGRRDNEKLFF. The CDR3 nucleotides read TGCGCCAGCAGCCAAGGGACAGGGAGGAGAGATAATGAAAAACTGTTTTTT.

This sequence joins TRBV24-1 and TRBJ2-1; 8 positions match TRBD2. Germline assignment: CDR1 KGHDR and CDR2 SFDVKD. The CDR3 runs to 18 residues. V shed 4 bases and J 5 bases; nucleotides not matched to a gene: 15. CDR3 coding DNA: TGTGCCACCAGTGAAGTCGTTAAGCGGGGGAGGGTCGACAATGAGCAGTTCTTC. As protein: CATSEVVKRGRVDNEQFF.

The chain has TRBV7-2 and TRBJ2-5; TRBD1 agrees at 8 bases. Germline loops: CDR1 SGHTA, CDR2 FQGNSA. The CDR3 loop spans 14 amino acids. Trimming at V came to 5 bases and at J to 3 bases, leaving 5 bases not matched to a gene. In DNA form, the CDR3 reads TGTGCCAGCAGCGAGGACAGGGTAAAAGAGACCCAGTACTTC. This encodes CASSEDRVKETQYF.

The gene calls are TRBV19 and TRBJ2-5, with a possible D match to TRBD2 (7 bases). The CDR3 is 16 amino acids. Germline CDR1 and CDR2: LNHDA and SQIVND (reference sequence). Trimming cost V 2 bases and J 5 bases, with 18 bases left between them. The CDR3 DNA is TGTGCCAGTAGTATATTCCGAGGGGGGGAGGCGGAGACCCAGTACTTC. Translation: CASSIFRGGEAETQYF.

This chain joins TRBV24-1 and TRBJ2-7; D ambiguous. The V end lost 3 bases, the J end lost 3 bases, and 8 bases lay between the germline ends. This CDR3 is 13 amino acids long. Per the germline V gene, CDR1 is KGHDR and CDR2 is SFDVKD. In DNA form, the CDR3 reads TGTGCCACCAGTGATCCACTAAGCTACGAGCAGTACTTC. Encoded protein: CATSDPLSYEQYF.

This chain links TRBV7-8 with TRBJ2-3; 7 nucleotides agree with TRBD2. In germline, CDR1 is SGHVS, CDR2 FQNEAQ. Trimming removed 1 base from V and 1 base from J; junction bases left unmatched: 5. The CDR3 extends over 16 amino acids. The CDR3 sequence: CASSLVPLAGTDTQYF. The CDR3 nucleotides read TGTGCCAGCAGCTTAGTCCCCCTAGCGGGCACAGATACGCAGTATTTT.

This chain links TRBV3-1 (or the pseudogene TRBV3-2) with TRBJ2-5; D is perhaps TRBD1 (5 bases). Germline CDR1 is LGHDT and CDR2 is YNNKEL (reference sequence). Trimming took 4 bases from V and 5 from J, leaving 23 bases between them. This CDR3 region has 17 residues. The DNA for the CDR3 is TGTGCCAGCAGCCCCCAGGGTCTTGGGCGCCTGGGCGAGACCCAGTACTTC. The encoded protein is CASSPQGLGRLGETQYF.

This chain uses TRBV28 with TRBJ1-5, with a possible D match to TRBD1 (6 bases). This CDR3 is built from 14 residues. The V and J ends lost 5 bases and 3 bases respectively, with 11 bases between them. CDR1 and CDR2 (germline): MDHEN, SYDVKM. The DNA of the CDR3 is TGTGCCAGCAGTACGGACAGCCTCAATCAGCCCCAGCATTTT. Its translation: CASSTDSLNQPQHF.

CDR3 residues: CASSKGQGYEQYV. The CDR3 DNA follows: TGTGCCAGCAGTAAGGGACAGGGCTACGAGCAGTACGTC. This chain joins TRBV2 and TRBJ2-7; TRBD1 matches 9 bases. The CDR3 covers 13 residues. V was clipped by 5 bases and J by 3 bases; unmatched bases: 2. The germline V gene has CDR1 SNHLY and CDR2 FYNNEI.

This sequence joins TRBV5-1 and TRBJ2-5; 7 positions match TRBD2. The CDR3 runs 14 residues. Germline V gives CDR1 SGHRS, CDR2 YFSETQ. V gave up 4 bases and J gave up 3 bases; unmatched junction bases: 6. The CDR3, as DNA: TGCGCCAGCAGCGCCGGGACTACCGAAGAGACCCAGTACTTC. This translates into CASSAGTTEETQYF.

The J gene is TRBJ2-3, the V gene TRBV7-6, with D unresolved. This CDR3 region has 13 residues. Between the trimmed V and J ends, which lost 1 base and 5 bases, there was a span of 7 bases. Germline loops: CDR1 SGHVS, CDR2 FNYEAQ. The CDR3 nucleotides read TGTGCCAGCAGCTTAGTTCGAGGAGATACGCAGTATTTT. It translates to CASSLVRGDTQYF.

This chain uses TRBV28 with TRBJ1-4; 7 bases align to TRBD1. Germline V gene sequence: CDR1 MDHEN, CDR2 SYDVKM. V lost 6 bases and J lost 8; bases outside the gene matches: 9. The CDR3 extends over 14 amino acids. The CDR3 DNA follows: TGTGCCAGCAGGGAAACAGGGGTCGGAGAAAAACTGTTTTTT. It translates to CASRETGVGEKLFF.

The V call is TRBV28, the J call TRBJ2-2; weak D call: TRBD1 (6 bases). CDR3 length: 16 amino acids. V lost 5 bases and J 3 bases, leaving 16 bases between the germline ends. In germline, CDR1 is MDHEN, CDR2 SYDVKM. CDR3 DNA: TGTGCCAGCAGTCCATTCGGGACAATATACACCGGGGAGCTGTTTTTT. Translating it yields CASSPFGTIYTGELFF.

This chain connects TRBV5-6 to TRBJ1-1, with 10 bases matching TRBD1. The V gene end was trimmed by 4 bases and the J gene end by 0 bases; junction bases not matched to a gene: 3. The CDR3 has 15 amino acids. Germline V lookup: CDR1 SGHDT, CDR2 YYEEEE. This CDR3 reads CASSTGTGVNTEAFF. CDR3 DNA: TGTGCCAGCAGCACCGGGACAGGGGTGAACACTGAAGCTTTCTTT.

The V call is TRBV29-1, the J call TRBJ1-5; the D gene is possibly TRBD1 (5 bases). V shed 4 bases and J shed 5 bases, with 12 bases lying between them. Germline V gives CDR1 SQVTM, CDR2 ANQGSEA. The CDR3 covers 13 residues. The DNA for the CDR3 is TGCAGCGTTGGGGCAGGGTGGGATCAGCCCCAGCATTTT. It is translated as CSVGAGWDQPQHF.

The CDR3: CASNLRGGRNYGYTF. Written as DNA, the CDR3 is TGTGCCAGCAACCTGCGGGGGGGCAGAAACTATGGCTACACCTTC. The chain combines TRBV2 with TRBJ1-2, with D tentatively TRBD1 (6 bases). Germline CDR1 SNHLY, CDR2 FYNNEI. This CDR3 is 15 amino acids long. Deletions cut 7 bases from V and 2 bases from J, with 17 bases between.

This clone was seen a few times. The rearrangement uses TRBV7-9 and TRBJ1-4, with 7 bases that match TRBD1. CDR3 size: 13 residues. The trim removed 0 bases at V and 13 bases at J, leaving 5 bases unmatched. The germline V gene encodes CDR1 SEHNR and CDR2 FQNEAQ (reference sequence). CDR3 protein: CASSLATGDRLFF. Here the CDR3 DNA reads TGTGCCAGCAGCTTAGCCACAGGGGATAGACTGTTTTTT.

In its sample, this clone was seen a few times. The chain is built from TRBV4-2 and TRBJ2-3; D is possibly TRBD2 (5 bases). The CDR3 is 15 residues long. V lost 0 bases, J lost 7 bases, and 14 bases lay in between. Germline V gene data show CDR1 as LGHNA and CDR2 as YNFKEQ. CDR3 nucleotides: TGTGCCAGCAGCCAAGACGTGGCCCCCGGGAATACGCAGTATTTT. Protein product: CASSQDVAPGNTQYF.

This clone was observed once. V is TRBV18 and J is TRBJ1-1, with TRBD1 matching 10 bases. The CDR3 is 14 residues long. The V gene end was trimmed by 6 bases and the J gene end by 5 bases; junction bases not matched to a gene: 6. Germline CDR1 KGHSH, CDR2 LQKENI. Here the CDR3 reads CASSLGQGETEAFF. As DNA, the CDR3 is TGTGCCAGCTCCCTTGGACAGGGGGAAACTGAAGCTTTCTTT.

The rearrangement uses TRBV5-1 and TRBJ1-2, with 8 nucleotides matching TRBD1. CDR3 length: 13 residues. Germline CDR1 is SGHRS and CDR2 is YFSETQ. J gave up 8 bases and V 4 bases, and 7 bases lay outside the gene matches. This CDR3 is CASSPDREYGYTF. In DNA form, the CDR3 reads TGCGCCAGCAGCCCGGACAGGGAGTACGGCTACACCTTC. Looking up the rest from reference TRBV5-1 and TRBJ1-2 gives the full variable domain: KAGVTQTPRYLIKTRGQQVTLSCSPISGHRSVSWYQQTPGQGLQFLFEYFSETQRNKGNFPGRFSGRQFSNSRSEMNVSTLELGDSALYLCASSPDREYGYTFGSGTRLTVV.

This chain joins TRBV7-2 and TRBJ2-7; 8 nucleotides agree with TRBD1. This CDR3 has 14 residues. V was clipped by 3 bases and J by 4 bases; unmatched bases: 5. Germline loops: CDR1 SGHTA, CDR2 FQGNSA. The CDR3 loop is CASSLSRGHYEQYF. CDR3 bases: TGTGCCAGCAGCTTGTCCAGGGGGCATTACGAGCAGTACTTC.